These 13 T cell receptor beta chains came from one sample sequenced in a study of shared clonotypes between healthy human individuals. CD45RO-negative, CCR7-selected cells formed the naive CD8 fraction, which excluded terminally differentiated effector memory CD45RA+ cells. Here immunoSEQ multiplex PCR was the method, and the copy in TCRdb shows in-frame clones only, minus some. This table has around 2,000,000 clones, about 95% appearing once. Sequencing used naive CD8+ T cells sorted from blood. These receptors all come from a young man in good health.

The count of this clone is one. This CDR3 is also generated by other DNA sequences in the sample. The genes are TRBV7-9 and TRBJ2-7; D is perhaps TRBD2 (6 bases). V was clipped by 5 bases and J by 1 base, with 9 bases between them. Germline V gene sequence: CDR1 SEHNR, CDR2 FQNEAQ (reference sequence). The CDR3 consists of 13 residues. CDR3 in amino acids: CASSPGGSYEQYF. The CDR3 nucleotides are TGTGCCAGCAGCCCCGGGGGATCCTACGAGCAGTACTTC.

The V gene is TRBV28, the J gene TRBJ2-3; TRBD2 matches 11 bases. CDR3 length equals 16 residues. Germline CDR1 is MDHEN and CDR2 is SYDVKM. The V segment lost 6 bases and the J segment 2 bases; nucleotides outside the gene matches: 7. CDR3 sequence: CASRLTSGGHTDTQYF. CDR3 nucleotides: TGTGCCAGCAGACTCACTAGCGGGGGCCACACAGATACGCAGTATTTT.

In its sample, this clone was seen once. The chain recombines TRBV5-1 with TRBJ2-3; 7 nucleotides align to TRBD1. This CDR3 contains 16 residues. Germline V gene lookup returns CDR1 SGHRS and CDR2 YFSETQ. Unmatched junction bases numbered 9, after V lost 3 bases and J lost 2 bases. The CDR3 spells CASSSDRTLDTDTQYF. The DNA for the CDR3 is TGCGCCAGCAGCTCGGACAGGACGCTAGACACAGATACGCAGTATTTT. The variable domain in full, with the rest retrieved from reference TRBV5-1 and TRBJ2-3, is KAGVTQTPRYLIKTRGQQVTLSCSPISGHRSVSWYQQTPGQGLQFLFEYFSETQRNKGNFPGRFSGRQFSNSRSEMNVSTLELGDSALYLCASSSDRTLDTDTQYFGPGTRLTVL.

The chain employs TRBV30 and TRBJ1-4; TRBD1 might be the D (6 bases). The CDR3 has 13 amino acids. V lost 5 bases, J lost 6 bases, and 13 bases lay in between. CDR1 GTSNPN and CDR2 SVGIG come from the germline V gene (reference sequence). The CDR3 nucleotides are TGTGCCTGGGAAACAGGGAGCGATGAAAAACTGTTTTTT. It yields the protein CAWETGSDEKLFF.

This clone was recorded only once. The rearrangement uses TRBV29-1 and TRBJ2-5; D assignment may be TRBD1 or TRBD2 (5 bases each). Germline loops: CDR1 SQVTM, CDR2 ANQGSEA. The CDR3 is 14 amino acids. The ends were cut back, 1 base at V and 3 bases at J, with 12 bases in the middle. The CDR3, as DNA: TGCAGCGTTGAAGGAAGGGACGGGAAAGAGACCCAGTACTTC. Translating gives CSVEGRDGKETQYF.

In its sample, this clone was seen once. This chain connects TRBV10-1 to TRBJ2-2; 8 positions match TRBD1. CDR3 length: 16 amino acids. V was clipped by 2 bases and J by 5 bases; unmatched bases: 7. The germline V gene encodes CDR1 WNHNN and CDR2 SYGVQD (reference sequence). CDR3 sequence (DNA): TGCGCCAGCAGTGAGCAAGGCAGGGGGCTGACCGGGGAGCTGTTTTTT. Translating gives CASSEQGRGLTGELFF.

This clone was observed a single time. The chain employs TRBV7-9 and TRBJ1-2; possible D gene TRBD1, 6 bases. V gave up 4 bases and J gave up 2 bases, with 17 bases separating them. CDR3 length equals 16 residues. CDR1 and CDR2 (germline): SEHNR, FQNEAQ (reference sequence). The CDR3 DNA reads TGTGCCAGCAGCTCGGGGGGCACTCCTATGAACTATGGCTACACCTTC. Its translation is CASSSGGTPMNYGYTF.

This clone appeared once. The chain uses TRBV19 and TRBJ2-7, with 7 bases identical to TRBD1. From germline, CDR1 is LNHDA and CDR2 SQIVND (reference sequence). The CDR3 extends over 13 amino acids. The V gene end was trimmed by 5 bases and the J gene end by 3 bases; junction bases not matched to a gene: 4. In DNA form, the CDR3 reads TGTGCCAGTAGTCCCGGGACAGACTACGAGCAGTACTTC. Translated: CASSPGTDYEQYF.

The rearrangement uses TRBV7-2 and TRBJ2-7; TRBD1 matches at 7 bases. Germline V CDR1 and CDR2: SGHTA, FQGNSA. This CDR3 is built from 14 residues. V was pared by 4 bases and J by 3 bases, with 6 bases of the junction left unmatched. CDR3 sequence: CASSYSTGSYEQYF. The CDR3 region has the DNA TGTGCCAGCAGCTATTCGACAGGGAGCTACGAGCAGTACTTC.

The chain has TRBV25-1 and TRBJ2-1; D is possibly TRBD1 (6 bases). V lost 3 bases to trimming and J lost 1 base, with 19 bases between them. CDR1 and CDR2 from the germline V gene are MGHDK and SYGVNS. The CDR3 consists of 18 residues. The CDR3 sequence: CASSEGAPGRGSYNEQFF. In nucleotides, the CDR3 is TGTGCCAGCAGTGAGGGTGCCCCAGGCAGGGGTTCCTACAATGAGCAGTTCTTC.

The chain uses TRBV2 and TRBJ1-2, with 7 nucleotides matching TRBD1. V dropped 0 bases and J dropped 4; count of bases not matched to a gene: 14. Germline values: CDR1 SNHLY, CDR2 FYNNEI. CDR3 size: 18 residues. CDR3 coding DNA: TGTGCCAGCAGTGAAGCGCTTGAAGGGGGCCGGGTGAGCTATGGCTACACCTTC. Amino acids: CASSEALEGGRVSYGYTF.

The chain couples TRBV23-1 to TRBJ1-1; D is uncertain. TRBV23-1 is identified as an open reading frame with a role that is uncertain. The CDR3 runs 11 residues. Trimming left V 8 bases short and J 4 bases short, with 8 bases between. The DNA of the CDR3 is TGCGCCAGCCCACGTTGCACTGAAGCTTTCTTT. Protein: CASPRCTEAFF.

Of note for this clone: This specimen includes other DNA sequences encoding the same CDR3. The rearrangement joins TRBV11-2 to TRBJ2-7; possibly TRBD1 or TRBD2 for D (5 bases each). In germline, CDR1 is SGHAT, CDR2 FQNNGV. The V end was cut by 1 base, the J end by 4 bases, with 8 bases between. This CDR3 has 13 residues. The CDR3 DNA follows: TGTGCCAGCAGCTTAGGGGACGGGTACGAGCAGTACTTC. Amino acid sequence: CASSLGDGYEQYF.